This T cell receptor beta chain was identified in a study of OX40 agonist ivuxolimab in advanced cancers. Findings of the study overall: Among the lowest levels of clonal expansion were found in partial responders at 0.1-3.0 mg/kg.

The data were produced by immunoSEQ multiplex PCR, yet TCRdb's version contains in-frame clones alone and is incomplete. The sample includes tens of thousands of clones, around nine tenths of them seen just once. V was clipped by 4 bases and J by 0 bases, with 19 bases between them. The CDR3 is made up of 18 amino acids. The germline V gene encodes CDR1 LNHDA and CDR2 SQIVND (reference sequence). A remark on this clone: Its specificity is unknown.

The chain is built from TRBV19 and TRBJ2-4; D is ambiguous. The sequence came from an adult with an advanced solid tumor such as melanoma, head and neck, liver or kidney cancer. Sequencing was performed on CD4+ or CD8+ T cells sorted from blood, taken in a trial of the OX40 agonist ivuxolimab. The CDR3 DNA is TGTGCCAGTAGTACCCTAGGTTCAGTCTCCGTAGCCAAAAACATTCAGTACTTC. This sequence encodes CASSTLGSVSVAKNIQYF.